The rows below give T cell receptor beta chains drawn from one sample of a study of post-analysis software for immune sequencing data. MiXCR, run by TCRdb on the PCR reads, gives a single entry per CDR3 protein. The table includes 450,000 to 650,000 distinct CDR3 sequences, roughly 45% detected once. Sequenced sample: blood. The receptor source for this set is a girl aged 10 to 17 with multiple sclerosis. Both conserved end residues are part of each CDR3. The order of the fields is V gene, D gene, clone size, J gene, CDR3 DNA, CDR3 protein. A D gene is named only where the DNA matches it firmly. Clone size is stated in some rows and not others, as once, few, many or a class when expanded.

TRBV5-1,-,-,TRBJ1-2,TGCGCCAGCGCCTCGGGAGGAAATAACTATGGCTACACCTTC,CASASGGNNYGYTF
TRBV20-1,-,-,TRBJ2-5,TGCAGTGCCGGCGGGGCCGCGGTGGAGACCCAGTACTTC,CSAGGAAVETQYF
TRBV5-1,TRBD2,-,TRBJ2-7,TGCGCCAGCAGCTTAGGCCCTAGCGGGTTGGGCGAGCAGTACTTC,CASSLGPSGLGEQYF
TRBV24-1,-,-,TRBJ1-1,TGTGCCACCAGGAGAGGGGAGAACACTGAAGCTTTCTTT,CATRRGENTEAFF
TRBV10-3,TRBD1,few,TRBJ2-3,TGTGCCACCGTTGGGGACAGGGCGGACGATACGCAGTATTTT,CATVGDRADDTQYF
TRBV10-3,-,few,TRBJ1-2,TGTGCCATCAGTGATAGAGTCGCGGACGGCTACACCTTC,CAISDRVADGYTF
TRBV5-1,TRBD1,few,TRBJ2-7,TGCGCCAGCAGCTTAGGGGACAGGGCCCACGAGCAGTACTTC,CASSLGDRAHEQYF
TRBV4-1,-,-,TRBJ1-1,TGCGCCAGCAGCCTTCGCCCGGGCCTATTAAGAAACGCTTTCTTT,CASSLRPGLLRNAFF
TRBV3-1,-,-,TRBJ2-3,TGTGCCAGCAGCCAAGTCCCTGCGGGGTTCACAGATACGCAGTATTTT,CASSQVPAGFTDTQYF
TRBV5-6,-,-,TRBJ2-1,TGTGCCAGCAGCCCGAAGGGGTACAATGAGCAGTTCTTC,CASSPKGYNEQFF
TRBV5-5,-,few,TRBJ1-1,TGTGCCAGCGTATACGGGGGGAACACTGAAGCTTTCTTT,CASVYGGNTEAFF
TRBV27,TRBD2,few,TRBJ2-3,TGTGCCAGCAGTTCGGATCGGACTAGCCCCTCCGATACGCAGTATTTT,CASSSDRTSPSDTQYF
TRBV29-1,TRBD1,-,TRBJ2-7,TGCAGCGTCCCCAAATCGGGACAGGGGGGAGAGCAGTACTTC,CSVPKSGQGGEQYF
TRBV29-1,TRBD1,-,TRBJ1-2,TGCAGCGTCGCCATCCGGACAGGGGGTGCCTTCGATGGCTACACCTTC,CSVAIRTGGAFDGYTF
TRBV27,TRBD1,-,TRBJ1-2,TGTGCCAGCAGTTCTGGAGGGGGCTTTGGCTACACCTTC,CASSSGGGFGYTF
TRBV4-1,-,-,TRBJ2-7,TGCGCCAGCAGCCAAGATTTCAGGACCTACGAGCAGTACTTC,CASSQDFRTYEQYF
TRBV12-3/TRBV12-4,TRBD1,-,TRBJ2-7,TGTGCCAGCAGTTTCCGGGGCAGGGGGTACGAGCAGTACTTC,CASSFRGRGYEQYF
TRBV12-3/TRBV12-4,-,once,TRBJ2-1,TGTGCCAGCAGTTCCCCCCGGCCCCCGGCGCCCTACAATGAGCAGTTCTTC,CASSSPRPPAPYNEQFF
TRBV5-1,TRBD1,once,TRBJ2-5,TGCGCCAGCAGCTTTGGGACAGGGCTGGAGACCCAGTACTTC,CASSFGTGLETQYF
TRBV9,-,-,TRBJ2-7,TGTGCCAGCAGCCCCCGGACAGAAAGTCACGAGCAGTACTTC,CASSPRTESHEQYF
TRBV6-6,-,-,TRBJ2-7,TGTGCCAGCAGTTACCAATACCGGGACGCGGCGGACGAGCAGTACTTC,CASSYQYRDAADEQYF
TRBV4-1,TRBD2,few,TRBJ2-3,TGCGCCAGCAGCCAAAAGGGACTAGCGGGACTGGATACGCAGTATTTT,CASSQKGLAGLDTQYF
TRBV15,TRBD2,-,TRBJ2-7,TGTGCCACCAGCAGAGAACGGGTTAGCGGGAGGACCTACGAGCAGTACTTC,CATSRERVSGRTYEQYF
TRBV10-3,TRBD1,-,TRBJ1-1,TGTGCCATCGCCAGGACAGGGGATACTGAAGCTTTCTTT,CAIARTGDTEAFF
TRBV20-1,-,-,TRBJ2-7,TGCAGTGCCGGGCTCGGCGGGGGCCCCTTCTACGAGCAGTACTTC,CSAGLGGGPFYEQYF
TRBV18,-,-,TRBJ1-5,TGTGCCAGCTCACGGGACGGTCCCAATCAGCCCCAGCATTTT,CASSRDGPNQPQHF
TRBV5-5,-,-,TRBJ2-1,TGTGCCAGCAGCCTTGAAGGGGCACCAAGTGAGCAGTTCTTC,CASSLEGAPSEQFF
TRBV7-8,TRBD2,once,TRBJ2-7,TGTGCCAGCAGCTTAACCACTAGCGGGACCCACGAGCAGTACTTC,CASSLTTSGTHEQYF
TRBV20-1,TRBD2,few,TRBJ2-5,TGCAGTGCCTTCGGAACTAGCGGGGGGGAAGAGACCCAGTACTTC,CSAFGTSGGEETQYF
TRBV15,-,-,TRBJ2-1,TGTGCCACCAGCAGGACAGATTACAATGAGCAGTTCTTC,CATSRTDYNEQFF
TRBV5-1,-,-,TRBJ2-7,TGCGCCAGCAGCTTGTACGGTCAGGAGGGCTACGAGCAGTACTTC,CASSLYGQEGYEQYF
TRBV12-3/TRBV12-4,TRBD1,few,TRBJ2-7,TGTGCCAGCAGAGTAGCCGGGACAGGGGTCTACGAGCAGTACTTC,CASRVAGTGVYEQYF
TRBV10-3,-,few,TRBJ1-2,TGTGCCATCAGTGAAACAGGAAACTATGGCTACACCTTC,CAISETGNYGYTF
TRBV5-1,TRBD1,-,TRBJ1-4,TGCGCCAGCAGCCTACAGGGGGAGGGTGAAAAACTGTTTTTT,CASSLQGEGEKLFF
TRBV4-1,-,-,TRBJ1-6,TGCGCCAGCAGCCAAGAGGGGGCATATTCACCCCTCCACTTT,CASSQEGAYSPLHF
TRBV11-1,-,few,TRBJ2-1,TGTGCCAGCAGCTTTGACCTCCGGCGGTCAGCTTACAATGAGCAGTTCTTC,CASSFDLRRSAYNEQFF
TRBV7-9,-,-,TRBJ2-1,TGTGCCACCGACATCGGGGGCGACTCCTACAATGAGCAGTTCTTC,CATDIGGDSYNEQFF
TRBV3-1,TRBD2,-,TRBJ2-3,TGTGCCAGCAGCCAAGTGGCGGGAGCGTCCACAGATACGCAGTATTTT,CASSQVAGASTDTQYF
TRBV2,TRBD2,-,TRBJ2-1,TGTGCCAGCAAACGGGAGGCCAGGAGTGAGCAGTTCTTC,CASKREARSEQFF
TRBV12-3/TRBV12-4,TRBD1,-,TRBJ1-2,TGTGCCAGCAGCCCACAGGGGAAGGTGGGCTATGGCTACACCTTC,CASSPQGKVGYGYTF
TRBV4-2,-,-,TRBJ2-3,TGTGCCAGCAGCCAACGTCTGACTACCACCAGGCCCTATACGCAGTATTTT,CASSQRLTTTRPYTQYF
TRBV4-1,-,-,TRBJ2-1,TGCGCCAGCAGCCAAGCCCCCCGGGGTCGGAATGAGCAGTTCTTC,CASSQAPRGRNEQFF
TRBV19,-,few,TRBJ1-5,TGTGCCAGTAATGACAGGAGCAATCAGCCCCAGCATTTT,CASNDRSNQPQHF
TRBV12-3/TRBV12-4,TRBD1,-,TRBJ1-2,TGTGCCAGCAGTTTAACCTACACTGGGACAGGCGGGGGCTTCACCTTC,CASSLTYTGTGGGFTF
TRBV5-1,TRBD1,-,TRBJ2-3,TGCGCCAGCAGCTTGGTGCCCCCGGACAGGCAGCCGGCCACAGATACGCAGTATTTT,CASSLVPPDRQPATDTQYF
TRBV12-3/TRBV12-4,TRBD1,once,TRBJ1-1,TGTGCCAGCAGCTGGGGGACAGTGACTCGGGGGGACACTGAAGCTTTCTTT,CASSWGTVTRGDTEAFF
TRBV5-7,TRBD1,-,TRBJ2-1,TGTGCCAGCAGCTTGCATAAGGGGGCGTATAATGAGCAGTTCTTC,CASSLHKGAYNEQFF
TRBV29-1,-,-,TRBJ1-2,TGCAGCGACGCAAGGGCAGGAGAATATGGCTACACCTTC,CSDARAGEYGYTF
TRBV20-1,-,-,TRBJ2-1,TGCAGTGCTAGAGGCCCGTACAATGAGCAGTTCTTC,CSARGPYNEQFF
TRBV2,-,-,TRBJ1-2,TGTGCCAGCAGTGGAGATAGGGGGGACTATGGCTACACCTTC,CASSGDRGDYGYTF
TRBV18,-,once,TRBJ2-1,TGTGCCAGCTCACCTGGGGACTTGGGGGATGAGCAGTTCTTC,CASSPGDLGDEQFF
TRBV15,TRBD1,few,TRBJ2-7,TGTGCCACCAGCAGAGATAGGGACAGCTACGAGCAGTACTTC,CATSRDRDSYEQYF
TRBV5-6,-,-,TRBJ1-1,TGTGCCAGCAGCTTGGCCGTAAAGGGGGCTGAAGCTTTCTTT,CASSLAVKGAEAFF
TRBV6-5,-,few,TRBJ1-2,TGTGCCAGCAGTTATTTAACAGGGAACTATGGCTACACCTTC,CASSYLTGNYGYTF
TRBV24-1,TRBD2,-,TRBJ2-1,TGTGCCACCAGTGACATGACTAGCGGGAGGGCCAAGGATGAGCAGTTCTTC,CATSDMTSGRAKDEQFF